This T cell receptor (beta chain) comes out of a study of CD8 T cells in Susac syndrome. The CDR3 runs to 16 residues. V was clipped by 6 bases and J by 4 bases; unmatched bases: 10. Germline CDR1 and CDR2: MNHEY and SMNVEV (reference sequence). FACS enriched CD8+ TEMRA cells, while bulk CD8+ and CD4+ were negatively isolated. The authors reverse transcribed roughly 0.5 to 1 ug RNA with random hexamers. The TCR beta CDR3 was amplified by immunoSEQ multiplex PCR across 54 Vbeta, 13 Jbeta. TCRdb redid the calling of the immunoSEQ multiplex PCR reads with MiXCR, one entry per CDR3 protein. The sample records 95,000 to 150,000 distinct CDR3 sequences, about 95% being singletons.

Sequenced input: CD8+ T cells from PBMCs. V and J are TRBV27 and TRBJ2-2, with 8 bases fitting TRBD2. This TCR was sampled from a human donor with Susac syndrome. The CDR3 region is CASRALLAGGTGELFF. CDR3 sequence (DNA): TGTGCCAGCAGAGCATTGCTAGCGGGTGGCACCGGGGAGCTGTTTTTT.